This paragraph reports one TCR beta chain. Assay: immunoSEQ multiplex PCR; the TCRdb copy retains only in-frame clones and omits some. This repertoire shows about 2.1 million clones, 85% to 95% found once; its top ten account for roughly 1.8%. The sample comes from a study of shared clonotypes between healthy human individuals. The V and J ends lost 0 bases and 5 bases respectively, with 13 bases between them. Germline lookup yields CDR1 SGHVS and CDR2 FNYEAQ. The CDR3 contains 16 residues. Terminally differentiated effector memory CD45RA+ cells were left out of the naive CD8 fraction, which was CD45RO-negative and positively selected for CCR7.

Material: naive CD8+ T cells from PBMCs. The genes are TRBV7-6 and TRBJ1-4; D is undetermined. The TCR comes from a man aged 18 to 29 in good health. Some clones in this sample may be carry-over from other donors' samples. The CDR3 DNA reads as TGTGCCAGCAGCTTAGCCGGAGGCTTGCGAAATGAAAAACTGTTTTTT. Translation gives CASSLAGGLRNEKLFF.